Shown below are 21 T cell receptor beta chains from a single sample sequenced in a study of blood T cell repertoires in COVID-19. The data were produced by immunoSEQ multiplex PCR, yet TCRdb's version contains in-frame clones alone and is incomplete. Of about 300,000 clones listed, around nine tenths are singletons. The sequenced sample was peripheral blood. The receptors were gathered from a man in his 70s with acute or convalescent COVID-19.

The chain links TRBV5-5 to TRBJ1-5, with TRBD1 as a possible D gene (5 bases). In germline, CDR1 is SGHKS, CDR2 YYEKEE (reference sequence). V lost 0 bases and J lost 6, with 13 bases in between. This CDR3 has 15 amino acids. CDR3 sequence reads: CASSLVGGVGQPQHF. The CDR3 DNA reads as TGTGCCAGCAGCTTGGTGGGGGGGGTTGGTCAGCCCCAGCATTTT.

V usage is TRBV18 and J usage is TRBJ2-5; 7 nucleotides line up with TRBD2. Losses at the gene ends were 0 bases for V and 6 bases for J; bases not matched to a gene: 1. This CDR3 is 13 amino acids long. Germline lookup yields CDR1 KGHSH and CDR2 LQKENI. The CDR3 nucleotides are TGTGCCAGCTCACCACCGGGAGGGCAGACCCAGTACTTC. Translated: CASSPPGGQTQYF.

The chain combines TRBV9 with TRBJ1-6; D uncertain. Germline V gene data show CDR1 as SGDLS and CDR2 as YYNGEE. This CDR3 spans 14 amino acids. The ends were cut back, 3 bases at V and 6 bases at J, with 10 bases in the middle. In nucleotides, the CDR3 is TGTGCCAGCAGCGCGCGGGAGCTTAATTCACCCCTCCACTTT. It encodes CASSARELNSPLHF.

This clone was counted once. The genes are TRBV5-4 and TRBJ2-7; possible D gene TRBD2, 5 bases. In germline, CDR1 is SGHNT, CDR2 YYREEE (reference sequence). The CDR3 extends over 15 amino acids. Trimming took off 1 base at V and 5 bases at J, with 16 bases between the two ends. CDR3 loop: CASSLRVQEVDEQYF. In DNA, the CDR3 is TGTGCCAGCAGCTTGAGGGTTCAGGAGGTCGACGAGCAGTACTTC.

This clone occurred once. The rearrangement uses TRBV2 and TRBJ2-7; 11 bases are shared with TRBD1. With V trimmed by 8 bases and J by 9 bases, 12 bases remained unmatched. Germline CDR1 is SNHLY and CDR2 is FYNNEI. The CDR3 sequence is 14 residues long. The CDR3 coding sequence is TGTGCCAGCTCGGACAGGGGGCAATCGTCCGTGCAGTACTTC. Amino acids: CASSDRGQSSVQYF.

The chain employs TRBV15 and TRBJ1-5, with 7 bases lining up with TRBD1. Germline CDR1 LNHNV, CDR2 YYDKDF (reference sequence). J gave up 0 bases and V 7 bases, and 9 bases lay outside the gene matches. This CDR3 contains 16 residues. CDR3 sequence reads: CATTRGARGSNQPQHF. The CDR3 DNA follows: TGTGCCACCACCAGGGGGGCTCGTGGTAGCAATCAGCCCCAGCATTTT. The variable domain in full, with the rest retrieved from reference TRBV15 and TRBJ1-5, is DAMVIQNPRYQVTQFGKPVTLSCSQTLNHNVMYWYQQKSSQAPKLLFHYYDKDFNNEADTPDNFQSRRPNTSFCFLDIRSPGLGDTAMYLCATTRGARGSNQPQHFGDGTRLSIL.

The chain uses TRBV7-9 and TRBJ1-6; no firm D call. V was cut by 5 bases and J by 4 bases, with 9 bases left in between. Germline V gene lookup returns CDR1 SEHNR and CDR2 FQNEAQ (reference sequence). This CDR3 has 14 residues. CDR3 sequence: CASSPGGYNSPLHF. The CDR3 coding sequence is TGTGCCAGCAGCCCCGGAGGGTATAATTCACCCCTCCACTTT.

The CDR3 region is CASSQGRGDIKNIQYF. The CDR3 DNA reads as TGTGCCAGCAGCCAGGGACGGGGGGACATCAAAAACATTCAGTACTTC. This chain uses TRBV21-1 with TRBJ2-4; the table's D gene call, TRBD2, was not cross checked with the DNA. TRBV21-1 is annotated as a pseudogene. The CDR3 loop spans 16 amino acids.

V is TRBV6-5 and J is TRBJ2-5; TRBD1 aligns across 10 bases. Unmatched junction bases numbered 10, after V lost 8 bases and J lost 4 bases. The CDR3 loop spans 15 amino acids. CDR1 and CDR2 from the germline V gene are MNHEY and SVGAGI. The CDR3 is CASGRMTGGGETQYF. In DNA form, the CDR3 reads TGTGCCAGCGGACGAATGACAGGGGGCGGAGAGACCCAGTACTTC.

V and J are TRBV7-2 and TRBJ1-4; the D gene is possibly TRBD1 (5 bases). This CDR3 comprises 14 residues. V shed 6 bases and J shed 8 bases, with 16 bases lying between them. Germline lookup yields CDR1 SGHTA and CDR2 FQGNSA. In DNA form, the CDR3 reads TGTGCCAGCAGTCCTAGACAGTCATTCGAAAAACTGTTTTTT. The encoded protein is CASSPRQSFEKLFF.

The rearrangement joins TRBV30 to TRBJ2-4; 13 bases align to TRBD2. Germline V gives CDR1 GTSNPN, CDR2 SVGIG (reference sequence). CDR3 size: 15 residues. V shed 1 base, J shed 3 bases, and the junction held 0 bases outside the gene matches. CDR3 protein: CAWSGTSGSKNIQYF. For the CDR3, the DNA is TGTGCCTGGAGTGGGACTAGCGGGAGCAAAAACATTCAGTACTTC.

The J gene is TRBJ2-3, the V gene TRBV4-1, with TRBD2 identical over 9 bases. Germline CDR1 reads MGHRA; CDR2 reads YSYEKL. This CDR3 spans 18 amino acids. V shed 1 base, J shed 0 bases, and the junction held 8 bases outside the gene matches. CDR3 DNA sequence: TGCGCCAGCAGCCAAGGAGCTAGCGGGGTCACTAGCACAGATACGCAGTATTTT. Its protein is CASSQGASGVTSTDTQYF.

V is TRBV28 and J is TRBJ1-4; 7 nucleotides line up with TRBD1. With V trimmed by 6 bases and J by 8 bases, 12 bases remained unmatched. Germline assignment: CDR1 MDHEN and CDR2 SYDVKM. The CDR3 is made up of 15 amino acids. The CDR3 DNA reads TGTGCCAGCAGCCTCCTGACAGGGATGAAAGAAAAACTGTTTTTT. It translates to CASSLLTGMKEKLFF.

This chain connects TRBV30 to TRBJ2-5; 12 bases fit TRBD2. Germline CDR1 is GTSNPN and CDR2 is SVGIG (reference sequence). The CDR3 has 13 amino acids. The junction had 0 bases not matched to a gene; V was cut back by 2 bases and J by 5 bases. The CDR3 here is CAWSTSGRETQYF. DNA for the CDR3: TGTGCCTGGAGTACTAGCGGGAGGGAGACCCAGTACTTC.

The rearrangement joins TRBV5-8 to TRBJ2-1; 8 bases are a match to TRBD1. From germline, CDR1 is SGHTS and CDR2 YDEGEE. V dropped 4 bases and J dropped 3; count of bases not matched to a gene: 6. This CDR3 has 15 residues. CDR3 DNA sequence: TGTGCCAGCAGCAAAGACAGGGGTGGCTACAATGAGCAGTTCTTC. Its translation is CASSKDRGGYNEQFF.

The V call is TRBV11-2, the J call TRBJ2-1; TRBD2 matches 8 bases. Trimming removed 5 bases from V and 10 bases from J; junction bases left unmatched: 10. Germline V gene sequence: CDR1 SGHAT, CDR2 FQNNGV. CDR3 length: 14 amino acids. In DNA form, the CDR3 reads TGTGCCAGCAGCCCCGGACTAGCCCTGGGGGAGCAGTTCTTC. This encodes CASSPGLALGEQFF.

The count of this clone is one. The chain combines TRBV6-5 with TRBJ1-1, with 7 bases fitting TRBD1. The germline V gene encodes CDR1 MNHEY and CDR2 SVGAGI. The CDR3 covers 14 residues. Losses at the gene ends were 2 bases for V and 6 bases for J; bases not matched to a gene: 6. The CDR3: CASSYRTGVAEAFF. As DNA, the CDR3 is TGTGCCAGCAGTTACCGGACAGGTGTTGCTGAAGCTTTCTTT.

The chain has TRBV5-1 and TRBJ2-5; 11 positions agree with TRBD2. Germline-derived CDR1 and CDR2 are SGHRS and YFSETQ. The CDR3 is 15 amino acids. V lost 5 bases to trimming and J lost 5 bases; unmatched junction nucleotides: 8. This chain's CDR3 is CASRSSGGQRETQYF. The CDR3 DNA reads TGCGCCAGCAGGTCTAGCGGGGGGCAGAGGGAGACCCAGTACTTC.

The chain joins TRBV3-1 (or the pseudogene TRBV3-2) to TRBJ1-2, with unresolved D. The CDR3 has 14 amino acids. Germline CDR1 and CDR2: LGHDT and YNNKEL (reference sequence). Trimming shortened V by 0 bases and J by 8 bases, and 13 bases separated the two germline ends. CDR3 amino acids: CASSQDWSGRGYTF. The CDR3 DNA sequence: TGTGCCAGCAGCCAAGATTGGAGCGGGAGGGGCTACACCTTC.

This clone was counted a single time. The rearrangement joins TRBV6-2 or TRBV6-3 to TRBJ2-2; no definite D call. The CDR3 covers 13 residues. Germline lookup yields CDR1 MNHEY and CDR2 SVGEGT. Trimming stripped 4 bases from V and 3 bases from J, with 6 bases between. CDR3 protein: CASSFSYTGELFF. The CDR3 nucleotides are TGTGCCAGCAGTTTTTCCTACACCGGGGAGCTGTTTTTT.

This clone was observed a few times. The same CDR3 arises from other DNA sequences in this sample as well. The chain links TRBV7-2 to TRBJ1-6, with a possible D match to TRBD1 (5 bases). V shed 4 bases and J shed 7 bases, with 8 bases lying between them. The CDR3 is 13 residues long. Germline V gene sequence: CDR1 SGHTA, CDR2 FQGNSA. The CDR3 DNA is TGTGCCAGCAGCTCGAACAGGAATTCACCCCTCCACTTT. Its protein is CASSSNRNSPLHF. Complete variable domain (other parts from reference TRBV7-2 and TRBJ1-6): GAGVSQSPSNKVTEKGKDVELRCDPISGHTALYWYRQSLGQGLEFLIYFQGNSAPDKSGLPSDRFSAERTGGSVSTLTIQRTQQEDSAVYLCASSSNRNSPLHFGNGTRLTVT.